The 16 T cell receptor beta chains given below trace back to one sample, sequenced in a study of shared clonotypes between healthy human individuals. Cells designated naive CD8 were CD45RO-negative and were positively selected for CCR7, with terminally differentiated effector memory CD45RA+ cells excluded. This table comes from immunoSEQ multiplex PCR, and its TCRdb copy is limited to in-frame clones, with some not included. Among about 870,000 clones listed, 80% to 95% were seen once. The sequenced sample was naive CD8+ T cells sorted from blood. The receptor set was obtained from a man aged 30 to 45 in good health.

The J gene is TRBJ2-1, the V gene TRBV27; D is uncertain. Germline CDR1 and CDR2: MNHEY and SMNVEV (reference sequence). The CDR3 is 17 amino acids. V was clipped by 4 bases and J by 0 bases, with 16 bases between them. CDR3 sequence: CASSSNPAVSSYNEQFF. The CDR3 DNA reads as TGTGCCAGCAGTTCCAATCCGGCGGTTAGCTCCTACAATGAGCAGTTCTTC.

The gene calls are TRBV10-3 and TRBJ2-7; 10 bases map to TRBD2. The CDR3 has 16 amino acids. Unmatched junction bases numbered 5, after V lost 0 bases and J lost 3 bases. Germline CDR1 ENHRY, CDR2 SYGVKD. Here the CDR3 DNA reads TGTGCCATCAGTGAGTCTTTTACTAGCGGGGTCTACGAGCAGTACTTC. Translation: CAISESFTSGVYEQYF.

J is TRBJ2-1 and V is TRBV4-2; D may correspond to TRBD1 or TRBD2 (5 bases each). V was shortened by 4 bases and J by 8 bases, with 21 bases between the two germline ends. CDR1 and CDR2 (germline): LGHNA, YNFKEQ. This CDR3 is built from 16 residues. This CDR3 is CASSPQRDQGLYEQFF. CDR3 sequence (DNA): TGTGCCAGCAGCCCTCAACGGGACCAAGGCTTGTATGAGCAGTTCTTC.

This CDR3 reads CASSLAPGDTEAFF. The CDR3 DNA sequence: TGTGCCAGCAGCTTAGCGCCAGGGGATACTGAAGCTTTCTTT. The V call is TRBV7-9, the J call TRBJ1-1, with D possibly matching TRBD1 (6 bases). From germline, CDR1 is SEHNR and CDR2 FQNEAQ (reference sequence). This CDR3 contains 14 residues. V was shortened by 0 bases and J by 5 bases, with 10 bases between the two germline ends.

V usage is TRBV20-1 and J usage is TRBJ2-5; D is unclear. Germline CDR1 DFQATT, CDR2 SNEGSKA (reference sequence). The CDR3 has 10 amino acids. V lost 5 bases and J 2 bases, leaving 3 bases between the germline ends. CDR3 amino acids: CSAPQETQYF. The CDR3 bases are TGCAGTGCTCCGCAAGAGACCCAGTACTTC.

This clone was detected once. The chain couples TRBV20-1 to TRBJ1-2; D is perhaps TRBD1 (6 bases). V lost 4 bases and J lost 8, with 8 bases in between. The CDR3 is 10 residues long. Per the germline V gene, CDR1 is DFQATT and CDR2 is SNEGSKA (reference sequence). CDR3 sequence: CSATGVGYTF. Here the CDR3 DNA reads TGCAGTGCTACAGGGGTCGGCTACACCTTC.

The chain is built from TRBV6-6 and TRBJ2-1; tentative D call: TRBD2 (5 bases). V shed 6 bases and J shed 10 bases, with 13 bases lying between them. Per germline, CDR1 MNHNY and CDR2 SVGAGI (reference sequence). The CDR3 is 12 residues long. The CDR3 sequence is CASSLAGDEQFF. As DNA, the CDR3 is TGTGCCAGCAGCCTCGCGGGTGACGAGCAGTTCTTC.

The rearrangement uses TRBV4-3 and TRBJ1-1; D uncertain. Trimming took 0 bases from V and 3 from J, leaving 14 bases between them. CDR1 LGHNA and CDR2 YSLEER come from the germline V gene. The CDR3 is made up of 16 amino acids. This CDR3 is CASSQEEGFGYTEAFF. The CDR3 DNA sequence: TGCGCCAGCAGCCAAGAAGAAGGGTTTGGGTACACTGAAGCTTTCTTT.

This chain uses TRBV27 with TRBJ2-7; 11 positions agree with TRBD1. The trim removed 8 bases at V and 5 bases at J, leaving 5 bases unmatched. The germline V gene encodes CDR1 MNHEY and CDR2 SMNVEV (reference sequence). This CDR3 region has 13 residues. CDR3 loop: CASLGQGDHEQYF. CDR3 DNA sequence: TGTGCCAGCTTGGGACAGGGGGACCACGAGCAGTACTTC.

J is TRBJ2-1 and V is TRBV9; maybe TRBD2 (5 bases). The CDR3 runs to 14 residues. Trimming shortened V by 0 bases and J by 5 bases, and 9 bases separated the two germline ends. Germline V gene sequence: CDR1 SGDLS, CDR2 YYNGEE. The CDR3 sequence is CASSVALVNNEQFF. CDR3 nucleotides: TGTGCCAGCAGCGTAGCACTAGTCAACAATGAGCAGTTCTTC.

This rearrangement joins TRBV27 to TRBJ1-2; 8 bases map to TRBD1. The trim removed 3 bases at V and 2 bases at J, leaving 2 bases unmatched. Per the germline V gene, CDR1 is MNHEY and CDR2 is SMNVEV (reference sequence). The CDR3 is made up of 14 amino acids. CDR3 protein: CASSLTGANYGYTF. The CDR3 nucleotides read TGTGCCAGCAGTTTGACAGGGGCCAACTATGGCTACACCTTC.

This clone has just a few counts. The chain employs TRBV28 and TRBJ2-7; tentatively, D is TRBD2 (5 bases). Germline CDR1 MDHEN, CDR2 SYDVKM. Deletions cut 2 bases from V and 5 bases from J, with 7 bases between. This CDR3 region has 12 residues. CDR3 sequence (DNA): TGTGCCAGCAGTTTAGAGAGGGACGAGCAGTACTTC. It translates to CASSLERDEQYF. The full variable domain, with the rest looked up from reference TRBV28 and TRBJ2-7, is DVKVTQSSRYLVKRTGEKVFLECVQDMDHENMFWYRQDPGLGLRLIYFSYDVKMKEKGDIPEGYSVSREKKERFSLILESASTNQTSMYLCASSLERDEQYFGPGTRLTVT.

The J gene is TRBJ2-7, the V gene TRBV7-2; no firm D call. The V end lost 5 bases, the J end lost 0 bases, and 14 bases lay between the germline ends. The germline V gene has CDR1 SGHTA and CDR2 FQGNSA. This CDR3 is 15 amino acids long. The chain's CDR3 is CASSPPRGYSYEQYF. The CDR3, as DNA: TGTGCCAGCAGCCCCCCCCGCGGATACTCCTACGAGCAGTACTTC.

The V call is TRBV28, the J call TRBJ2-7, with 8 bases identical to TRBD1. The CDR3 loop spans 17 amino acids. V shed 1 base, J shed 1 base, and the junction held 9 bases outside the gene matches. CDR1 is MDHEN, CDR2 SYDVKM, per germline. DNA for the CDR3: TGTGCCAGCAGTTTATCGGACAGGGAAGGCGATTCCTACGAGCAGTACTTC. Translation gives CASSLSDREGDSYEQYF.

The V and J genes are TRBV5-5 and TRBJ1-3; D may be TRBD1 (5 bases). Germline values: CDR1 SGHKS, CDR2 YYEKEE (reference sequence). The CDR3 has 15 amino acids. The V end lost 1 base, the J end lost 2 bases, and 10 bases lay between the germline ends. CDR3 in DNA: TGTGCCAGCAGCTTGTTGGGACCGGCTGGAAACACCATATATTTT. Encoded protein: CASSLLGPAGNTIYF. Full variable domain (rest looked up from reference TRBV5-5 and TRBJ1-3): DAGVTQSPTHLIKTRGQQVTLRCSPISGHKSVSWYQQVLGQGPQFIFQYYEKEERGRGNFPDRFSARQFPNYSSELNVNALLLGDSALYLCASSLLGPAGNTIYFGEGSWLTVV.

This chain connects TRBV9 to TRBJ2-2; D gene uncertain. CDR1 SGDLS and CDR2 YYNGEE come from the germline V gene. This CDR3 is 12 amino acids long. The germline V and J ends were trimmed by 2 bases and 6 bases, with 5 bases remaining between them. The CDR3 nucleotides are TGTGCCAGCAGCGTTCGCCCCGGGGAGCTGTTTTTT. Amino acid sequence: CASSVRPGELFF.